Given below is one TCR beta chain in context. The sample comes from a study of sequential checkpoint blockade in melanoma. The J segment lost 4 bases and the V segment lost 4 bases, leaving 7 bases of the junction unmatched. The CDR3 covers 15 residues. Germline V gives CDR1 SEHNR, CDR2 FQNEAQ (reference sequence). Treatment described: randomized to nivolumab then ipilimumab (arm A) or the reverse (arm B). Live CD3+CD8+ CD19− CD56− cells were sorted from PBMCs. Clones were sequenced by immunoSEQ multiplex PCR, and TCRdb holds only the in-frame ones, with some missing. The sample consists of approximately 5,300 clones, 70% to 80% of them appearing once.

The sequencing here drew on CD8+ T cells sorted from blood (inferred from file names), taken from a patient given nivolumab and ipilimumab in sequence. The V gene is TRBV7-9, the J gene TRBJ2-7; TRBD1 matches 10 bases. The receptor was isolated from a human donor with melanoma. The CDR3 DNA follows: TGTGCCAGCAGCTCCCGGGACAGGGGACTTTACGAGCAGTACTTC. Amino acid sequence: CASSSRDRGLYEQYF.